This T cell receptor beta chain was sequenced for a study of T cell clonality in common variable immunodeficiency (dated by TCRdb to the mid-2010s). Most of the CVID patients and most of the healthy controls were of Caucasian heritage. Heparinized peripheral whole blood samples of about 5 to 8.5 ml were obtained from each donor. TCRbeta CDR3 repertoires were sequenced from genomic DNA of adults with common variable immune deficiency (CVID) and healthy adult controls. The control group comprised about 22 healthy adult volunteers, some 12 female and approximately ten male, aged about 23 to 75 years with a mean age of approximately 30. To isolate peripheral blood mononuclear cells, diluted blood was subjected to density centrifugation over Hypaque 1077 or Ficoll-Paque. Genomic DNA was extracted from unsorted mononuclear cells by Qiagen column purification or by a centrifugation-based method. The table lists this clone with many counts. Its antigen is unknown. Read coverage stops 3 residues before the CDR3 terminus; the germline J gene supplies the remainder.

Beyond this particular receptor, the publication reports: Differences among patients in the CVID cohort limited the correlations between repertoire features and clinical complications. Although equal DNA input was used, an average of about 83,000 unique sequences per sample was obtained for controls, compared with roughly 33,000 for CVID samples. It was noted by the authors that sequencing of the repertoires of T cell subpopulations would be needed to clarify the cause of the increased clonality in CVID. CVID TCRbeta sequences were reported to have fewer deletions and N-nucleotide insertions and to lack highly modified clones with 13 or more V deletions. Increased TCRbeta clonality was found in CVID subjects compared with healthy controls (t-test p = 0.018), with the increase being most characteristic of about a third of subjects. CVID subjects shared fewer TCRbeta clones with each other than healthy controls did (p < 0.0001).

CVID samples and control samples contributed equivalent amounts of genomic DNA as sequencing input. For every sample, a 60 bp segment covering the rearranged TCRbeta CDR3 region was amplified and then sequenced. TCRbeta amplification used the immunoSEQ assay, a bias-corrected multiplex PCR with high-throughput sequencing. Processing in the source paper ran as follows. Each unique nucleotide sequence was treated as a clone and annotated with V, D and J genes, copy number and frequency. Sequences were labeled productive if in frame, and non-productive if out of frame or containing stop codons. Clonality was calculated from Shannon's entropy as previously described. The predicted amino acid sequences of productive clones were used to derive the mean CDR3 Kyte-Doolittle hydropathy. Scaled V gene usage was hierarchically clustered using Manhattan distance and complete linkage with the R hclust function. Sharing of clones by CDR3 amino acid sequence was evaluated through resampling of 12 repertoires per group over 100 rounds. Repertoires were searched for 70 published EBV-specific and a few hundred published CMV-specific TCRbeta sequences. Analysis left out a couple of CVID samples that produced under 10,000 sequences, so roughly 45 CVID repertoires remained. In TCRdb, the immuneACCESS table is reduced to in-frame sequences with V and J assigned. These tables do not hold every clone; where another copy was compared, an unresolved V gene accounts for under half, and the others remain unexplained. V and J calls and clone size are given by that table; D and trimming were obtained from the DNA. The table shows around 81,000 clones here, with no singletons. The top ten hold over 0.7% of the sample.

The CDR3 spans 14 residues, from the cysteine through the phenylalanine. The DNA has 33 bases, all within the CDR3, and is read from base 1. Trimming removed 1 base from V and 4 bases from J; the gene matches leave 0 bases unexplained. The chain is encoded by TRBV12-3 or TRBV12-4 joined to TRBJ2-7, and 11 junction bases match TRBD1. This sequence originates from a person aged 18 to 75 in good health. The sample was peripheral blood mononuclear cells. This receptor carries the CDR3 CASSLGDRGYEQYF. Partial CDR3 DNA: TGTGCCAGCAGTTTAGGGGACAGGGGGTACGAG.